The present T cell receptor beta chain was sequenced within a study of post-analysis software for immune sequencing data. The study's findings and limits: F measure grouped same-batch samples tightly together. TRBV5-6, TRBV5-1 and TRBV20-1 were among several TRBV segments more frequent in patients than controls.

Unique molecular identifiers had been added to the TCR beta cDNA libraries. TCRdb called the PCR reads again in MiXCR, with one record for every CDR3 protein. The sample records 700,000 to 800,000 distinct CDR3 sequences, roughly 27% being singletons. Concerning this clonotype itself: What it recognizes is unknown.

This CDR3 spans 16 amino acids. The trim removed 0 bases at V and 5 bases at J, leaving 4 bases unmatched. From germline, CDR1 is SGHAT and CDR2 FQNNGV. The gene calls are TRBV11-2 and TRBJ2-3, with TRBD2 matching 11 bases. The sequencing input was blood. This sequence originates from a girl between 10 and 17 years old with multiple sclerosis. Here the CDR3 DNA reads TGTGCCAGCAGCTTAGATAGCGGGGGGGCCGGAGATACGCAGTATTTT. It specifies CASSLDSGGAGDTQYF. The full variable domain, rest sourced from reference TRBV11-2 and TRBJ2-3, is EAGVAQSPRYKIIEKRQSVAFWCNPISGHATLYWYQQILGQGPKLLIQFQNNGVVDDSQLPKDRFSAERLKGVDSTLKIQPAKLEDSAVYLCASSLDSGGAGDTQYFGPGTRLTVL.